The 31 T cell receptor beta chains in this list originate from one sample, sequenced in a study of Ad26.COV2.S vaccination and SARS-CoV-2 variants. Treatment specified: roughly 18 received Ad26.COV2.S at low or high dose, single or two shots; 5 received placebo; per-sample allocation not given. Sampling took place 63 days after the first vaccine or placebo injection. TCRdb's table, derived via immunoSEQ multiplex PCR, lists solely in-frame clones and lacks some. The table has about 350,000 clones, 80% to 90% seen once. The sequenced sample was peripheral blood, obtained in a trial of Ad26.COV2.S vaccine versus placebo. The receptors were sampled from a person between 18 and 59 years old who received the Ad26.COV2.S COVID-19 vaccine or a placebo.

The gene calls are TRBV4-3 and TRBJ1-2; TRBD1 is a possible D gene (6 bases). This CDR3 spans 15 amino acids. CDR1 and CDR2 from the germline V gene are LGHNA and YSLEER. V was clipped by 3 bases and J by 8 bases, with 19 bases between them. CDR3 amino acids: CASSQSLAGERGYTF. The CDR3, as DNA: TGCGCCAGCAGCCAGTCTCTGGCAGGGGAGAGGGGCTACACCTTC.

This clone has only a few counts. The V gene is TRBV9, the J gene TRBJ2-3, with TRBD2 matching over 15 bases. Germline CDR1 SGDLS, CDR2 YYNGEE. V gave up 0 bases and J gave up 5 bases; unmatched junction bases: 1. This CDR3 contains 16 residues. DNA for the CDR3: TGTGCCAGCAGCGTAGGGGGACTAGCGGGAGGAGATACGCAGTATTTT. It yields the protein CASSVGGLAGGDTQYF.

The gene calls are TRBV2 and TRBJ2-5, with D possibly matching TRBD2 (5 bases). Trimming stripped 1 base from V and 7 bases from J, with 10 bases between. CDR3 length equals 13 residues. Per the germline V gene, CDR1 is SNHLY and CDR2 is FYNNEI. This chain's CDR3 is CASSEGRALTQYF. CDR3 in DNA: TGTGCCAGCAGTGAAGGGCGGGCCTTGACCCAGTACTTC.

V usage is TRBV5-4 and J usage is TRBJ2-3; a possible D gene is TRBD2 (5 bases). CDR3 length: 12 residues. The germline V gene has CDR1 SGHNT and CDR2 YYREEE (reference sequence). Trimming removed 5 bases from V and 4 bases from J, with 8 bases in between. The CDR3 protein is CASRRGPDTQYF. The CDR3 nucleotides are TGTGCCAGCAGACGGGGTCCAGATACGCAGTATTTT.

The chain combines TRBV5-1 with TRBJ1-3; D is unresolved. This CDR3 contains 13 residues. Germline CDR1 is SGHRS and CDR2 is YFSETQ. V was pared by 4 bases and J by 0 bases, with 5 bases between. The CDR3 bases are TGCGCCAGCAGCCCGGGCTCTGGAAACACCATATATTTT. It codes for CASSPGSGNTIYF. Full variable domain (missing parts from reference TRBV5-1 and TRBJ1-3): KAGVTQTPRYLIKTRGQQVTLSCSPISGHRSVSWYQQTPGQGLQFLFEYFSETQRNKGNFPGRFSGRQFSNSRSEMNVSTLELGDSALYLCASSPGSGNTIYFGEGSWLTVV.

The genes are TRBV14 and TRBJ2-7; TRBD1 aligns across 9 bases. V was pared by 0 bases and J by 7 bases, with 10 bases of the junction left unmatched. This CDR3 spans 16 amino acids. Germline CDR1 SGHDN, CDR2 FVKESK. The CDR3 spells CASSQDLGNRGQEQYF. The DNA for the CDR3 is TGTGCCAGCAGCCAAGATCTTGGTAACAGGGGGCAAGAGCAGTACTTC.

The chain links TRBV6-4 to TRBJ2-7, with D unresolved. The V gene's germline CDR1 is MRHNA and CDR2 SNTAGT. Trimming cost V 0 bases and J 0 bases, with 12 bases left between them. The CDR3 has 16 amino acids. CDR3 sequence reads: CASSDSKGSPSYEQYF. The CDR3 nucleotides are TGTGCCAGCAGTGACTCAAAGGGATCTCCCTCCTACGAGCAGTACTTC.

The chain recombines TRBV12-3 or TRBV12-4 with TRBJ1-5; D is possibly TRBD1 (5 bases). Trimming took off 3 bases at V and 8 bases at J, with 11 bases between the two ends. This CDR3 has 13 residues. Here the CDR3 DNA reads TGTGCCAGCAGTTTGAGTGAGGGGAAGCCCCAGCATTTT. Translation gives CASSLSEGKPQHF.

The rearrangement links TRBV28 to TRBJ1-5, with D maybe TRBD1 (6 bases). From germline, CDR1 is MDHEN and CDR2 SYDVKM. CDR3 length: 15 residues. V was cut by 6 bases and J by 0 bases, with 12 bases left in between. Here the CDR3 DNA reads TGTGCCAGCAGGGAAGGGGGGAATAGCAATCAGCCCCAGCATTTT. This gives the protein CASREGGNSNQPQHF. Supplemented by reference TRBV28 and TRBJ1-5, the full variable domain reads DVKVTQSSRYLVKRTGEKVFLECVQDMDHENMFWYRQDPGLGLRLIYFSYDVKMKEKGDIPEGYSVSREKKERFSLILESASTNQTSMYLCASREGGNSNQPQHFGDGTRLSIL.

The chain uses TRBV19 and TRBJ2-1; 8 bases map to TRBD1. The CDR3 length is 14 residues. Germline CDR1 LNHDA, CDR2 SQIVND (reference sequence). Written as DNA, the CDR3 is TGTGCTACGACGGTGGACAGGGTTATCGATGAGCAGTTCTTC. This sequence encodes CATTVDRVIDEQFF.

The rearrangement joins TRBV5-1 to TRBJ1-1; TRBD1 is a possible D gene (5 bases). Germline lookup yields CDR1 SGHRS and CDR2 YFSETQ. This CDR3 contains 15 residues. V was trimmed by 0 bases and J by 4 bases, leaving 13 bases between them. CDR3 DNA sequence: TGCGCCAGCAGCTTGGCAGGGCGTCTGAGCACTGAAGCTTTCTTT. It is translated as CASSLAGRLSTEAFF.

The genes are TRBV20-1 and TRBJ2-1; D not certain. The CDR3 totals 12 residues. V lost 3 bases and J 9 bases, leaving 12 bases between the germline ends. CDR1 DFQATT and CDR2 SNEGSKA come from the germline V gene (reference sequence). The CDR3 is CSASRWVTEQFF. The DNA of the CDR3 is TGCAGTGCTAGTCGTTGGGTAACTGAGCAGTTCTTC.

This rearrangement joins TRBV7-2 to TRBJ1-2, with 9 bases fitting TRBD1. The V gene's germline CDR1 is SGHTA and CDR2 FQGNSA. CDR3 length equals 13 residues. With 5 bases clipped from V and 6 bases from J, the junction kept 4 bases outside the gene matches. CDR3 bases: TGTGCCAGCAGCCGGGGACAGGGAGATGGCTACACCTTC. It codes for CASSRGQGDGYTF.

The chain employs TRBV18 and TRBJ1-2; D is perhaps TRBD1 (6 bases). V was clipped by 0 bases and J by 4 bases, with 9 bases between them. Germline CDR1 reads KGHSH; CDR2 reads LQKENI. CDR3 length: 14 amino acids. The CDR3 is CASSPPLRGYGYTF. The CDR3 coding sequence is TGTGCCAGCTCACCACCGCTCAGGGGCTATGGCTACACCTTC.

The rearrangement uses TRBV11-2 and TRBJ2-5, with 9 bases identical to TRBD2. In germline, CDR1 is SGHAT, CDR2 FQNNGV. The CDR3 spans 14 residues. J lost 5 bases, V lost 5 bases, and 6 bases had no gene match. CDR3 loop: CASSPGTSRETQYF. The CDR3 DNA is TGTGCCAGCAGCCCCGGGACTAGCAGGGAGACCCAGTACTTC.

This sequence joins TRBV28 and TRBJ2-5; the D is unclear. Germline V lookup: CDR1 MDHEN, CDR2 SYDVKM. The ends were cut back, 2 bases at V and 2 bases at J, with 9 bases in the middle. The CDR3 is 14 amino acids. CDR3 bases: TGTGCCAGCAGTTTAAGAACAGTTCAAGAGACCCAGTACTTC. It translates to CASSLRTVQETQYF.

The genes are TRBV5-6 and TRBJ1-6, with 10 bases lining up with TRBD1. V dropped 2 bases and J dropped 5; count of bases not matched to a gene: 4. The CDR3 is 16 amino acids. Germline V gene lookup returns CDR1 SGHDT and CDR2 YYEEEE. CDR3: CASSFVTGGDNSPLHF. The CDR3 DNA is TGTGCCAGCAGCTTTGTGACAGGGGGCGATAATTCACCCCTCCACTTT.

This clone was picked up a small number of times. V usage is TRBV3-1 (or the pseudogene TRBV3-2) and J usage is TRBJ1-1, with a weak D call TRBD1 (5 bases). Germline assignment: CDR1 LGHDT and CDR2 YNNKEL (reference sequence). CDR3 size: 16 residues. V was pared by 0 bases and J by 0 bases, with 11 bases between. Here the CDR3 reads CASSQDRDGLNTEAFF. The CDR3 DNA sequence: TGTGCCAGCAGCCAAGACCGGGACGGATTGAACACTGAAGCTTTCTTT.

The V gene is TRBV11-2, the J gene TRBJ1-4; 7 nucleotides line up with TRBD1. CDR1 and CDR2 (germline): SGHAT, FQNNGV. J gave up 0 bases and V 5 bases, and 12 bases lay outside the gene matches. CDR3 length: 18 amino acids. CDR3 sequence: CASSEGSGQLTTNEKLFF. The CDR3 DNA follows: TGTGCCAGCAGCGAAGGTTCGGGACAGCTTACAACTAATGAAAAACTGTTTTTT.

The rearrangement links TRBV12-3 or TRBV12-4 to TRBJ1-1; D uncertain. This CDR3 has 13 residues. Deletions cut 3 bases from V and 3 bases from J, with 8 bases between. This CDR3 is CASSLPWDTEAFF. The CDR3 DNA reads TGTGCCAGCAGTTTGCCATGGGACACTGAAGCTTTCTTT.

The chain couples TRBV28 to TRBJ2-1; 9 bases line up with TRBD1. There are 15 residues in the CDR3. From germline, CDR1 is MDHEN and CDR2 SYDVKM. V dropped 4 bases and J dropped 6; count of bases not matched to a gene: 7. CDR3 loop: CASSSPGQGFNEQFF. CDR3 nucleotides: TGTGCCAGCAGTTCCCCCGGACAGGGGTTCAATGAGCAGTTCTTC.

In the case of this clone: The identical CDR3 is also encoded by other nucleotide sequences in the sample. The CDR3 nucleotides are TGTGCCAGCAGGCCGACAGGGAGTTATGGCTACACCTTC. Encoded protein: CASRPTGSYGYTF. The chain employs TRBV27 and TRBJ1-2; 7 bases align to TRBD1. The trim removed 6 bases at V and 5 bases at J, leaving 6 bases unmatched. Germline CDR1 is MNHEY and CDR2 is SMNVEV (reference sequence). CDR3 length: 13 residues.

The V gene is TRBV29-1, the J gene TRBJ2-5; D is unclear. Germline V gene sequence: CDR1 SQVTM, CDR2 ANQGSEA. Trimming took off 4 bases at V and 2 bases at J, with 14 bases between the two ends. This CDR3 comprises 14 residues. CDR3 sequence (DNA): TGCAGCGTTGTTCCGGCAGAAGCTCAAGAGACCCAGTACTTC. The encoded protein is CSVVPAEAQETQYF.

The chain carries TRBV10-3 and TRBJ1-1, with D maybe TRBD1 (5 bases). Germline CDR1 ENHRY, CDR2 SYGVKD. This CDR3 spans 15 amino acids. V was pared by 3 bases and J by 1 base, with 12 bases between. The CDR3 DNA reads TGTGCCATCAGTGAACGTGACAGCGGGAACACTGAAGCTTTCTTT. This encodes CAISERDSGNTEAFF.

The rearrangement links TRBV28 to TRBJ1-5, with D hard to call. The CDR3 runs to 13 residues. Germline CDR1 reads MDHEN; CDR2 reads SYDVKM. Trimming left V 5 bases short and J 4 bases short, with 9 bases between. This chain's CDR3 is CASSIPSNQPQHF. In DNA, the CDR3 is TGTGCCAGCAGTATACCAAGTAATCAGCCCCAGCATTTT.

A few counts support this clone. This sequence joins TRBV6-5 and TRBJ1-6; 7 bases match TRBD1. CDR1 is MNHEY, CDR2 SVGAGI, per germline. The CDR3 has 14 residues. J gave up 9 bases and V 4 bases, and 6 bases lay outside the gene matches. The CDR3 reads CASSSRTGPSPLHF. CDR3 coding DNA: TGTGCCAGCAGTTCCCGGACAGGTCCTTCACCCCTCCACTTT.

The J gene is TRBJ2-7, the V gene TRBV6-1; no definite D call. The ends were cut back, 0 bases at V and 3 bases at J, with 6 bases in the middle. The CDR3 has 13 amino acids. Germline CDR1 MNHNS, CDR2 SASEGT. For the CDR3, the DNA is TGTGCCAGCAGTGAAGCCAAACACTACGAGCAGTACTTC. Its protein product is CASSEAKHYEQYF.

This chain joins TRBV6-6 and TRBJ2-7; 8 nucleotides agree with TRBD1. This CDR3 is 14 amino acids long. From germline, CDR1 is MNHNY and CDR2 SVGAGI (reference sequence). Losses at the gene ends were 7 bases for V and 5 bases for J; bases not matched to a gene: 10. Written as DNA, the CDR3 is TGTGCCAGCAAGCTCCGGGACAGGCTGGACGAGCAGTACTTC. This encodes CASKLRDRLDEQYF.

The gene calls are TRBV2 and TRBJ1-5; 7 bases fit TRBD1. The V and J ends lost 6 bases and 3 bases, in that order; junction bases with no gene match: 2. The CDR3 sequence is 13 residues long. Germline loops: CDR1 SNHLY, CDR2 FYNNEI. CDR3 loop: CASSTGDNQPQHF. The CDR3, as DNA: TGTGCCAGCAGCACAGGGGACAATCAGCCCCAGCATTTT.

This clone appeared a single time. The V and J genes are TRBV11-2 and TRBJ2-5; D possibly corresponds to TRBD1 (7 bases). The CDR3 runs to 15 residues. Germline CDR1 is SGHAT and CDR2 is FQNNGV. V lost 0 bases and J lost 3, with 11 bases in between. CDR3 sequence: CASSLEGRGEETQYF. The CDR3 DNA is TGTGCCAGCAGCTTAGAGGGCAGGGGGGAAGAGACCCAGTACTTC.

In its sample, this clone was seen a few times. J is TRBJ1-5 and V is TRBV13; D gene uncertain. Trimming shortened V by 2 bases and J by 6 bases, and 5 bases separated the two germline ends. Germline loops: CDR1 PRHDT, CDR2 FYEKMQ (reference sequence). The CDR3 runs to 12 residues. CDR3 amino acids: CASSLRAQPQHF. DNA of the CDR3: TGTGCCAGCAGCTTAAGGGCTCAGCCCCAGCATTTT.